A single sample is the source of the 20 T cell receptor beta chains below, sequenced in a study of CXCR3-negative and CXCR3-positive naive CD8 T cells. Study-wide results and caveats: Naive cells that were CXCR3-positive had more hydrophobic TRB CDR3s (compared with CXCR3-negative naive cells).

Researchers prepared the TRB cDNA libraries using 5' RACE with UMI labels. TCRdb reprocessed the 5' RACE reads, keeping one entry per CDR3 protein, no DNA. The table lists about 130,000 distinct CDR3 sequences, with 0.59% in the top ten. The antigens for these receptors are not known. Sequencing used naive CXCR3+ CD8+ T cells from blood. Subset denoted: CD45RO-CCR7+CD27+CD95- naive CD8+ T cells expressing CXCR3 (TNR3+). These receptors originate from a human donor in good health. Some clones in this sample may be carry-over from other donors' samples.

The chain has TRBV12-5 and TRBJ2-1; TCRdb calls TRBD2, which cannot be checked without DNA. Germline V gene lookup returns CDR1 LGHNT and CDR2 FRNRAP. The CDR3 runs to 16 residues. The CDR3 sequence is CASGPFSSGDYNEQFF.

This chain joins TRBV29-1 and TRBJ2-7; TCRdb lists TRBD1, though no DNA is available to test this call. The CDR3 covers 12 residues. Germline CDR1 reads SQVTM; CDR2 reads ANQGSEA. The CDR3 region is CSVESGTHEQYF.

According to its frequency, this clonotype is medium-sized. The chain employs TRBV7-7 and TRBJ1-2; TCRdb designates TRBD1, a call that cannot be tested without DNA. Germline V gives CDR1 SSHAT, CDR2 FNYEAQ (reference sequence). The CDR3 spans 15 residues. CDR3 amino acids: CASSVPGQGDYGYTF.

V gene TRBV6-2 or TRBV6-3 combines with J gene TRBJ2-1; absent DNA, TCRdb's TRBD2 call cannot be checked. This CDR3 has 15 amino acids. Germline V gene lookup returns CDR1 MNHEY and CDR2 SVGEGT. CDR3 in amino acids: CASSYTSGMYNEQFF.

This chain uses TRBV4-1 with TRBJ2-7. CDR1 and CDR2 (germline): MGHRA, YSYEKL. This CDR3 comprises 13 residues. The CDR3 here is CASSQYFNYEQYF.

The genes are TRBV15 and TRBJ2-2; the D gene TCRdb calls, TRBD1, cannot be checked with no DNA. This CDR3 comprises 18 residues. From germline, CDR1 is LNHNV and CDR2 YYDKDF (reference sequence). This CDR3 is CATSRDSPQAIIPGELFF.

The chain recombines TRBV7-3 with TRBJ2-3; TCRdb reports TRBD1, a call that lacks DNA to check it against. The CDR3 extends over 12 amino acids. Germline V gene lookup returns CDR1 SGHTA and CDR2 FQGTGA. This CDR3 reads CASSSGSDTQYF.

J is TRBJ1-6 and V is TRBV16; TCRdb outputs TRBD1, but without DNA this stays unchecked. This CDR3 spans 17 amino acids. Germline CDR1 is KGHSY and CDR2 is FQNENV. The CDR3 reads CASSRGTTEDFNSPLHF.

The V gene is TRBV7-9, the J gene TRBJ1-1; the D gene TCRdb calls, TRBD1, cannot be checked with no DNA. The germline CDR1 and CDR2 sequences are SEHNR and FQNEAQ (reference sequence). This CDR3 has 15 residues. CDR3 sequence: CASSSPGSGDTEAFF.

CDR3 region: CASSLGLASYNEQFF. The rearrangement links TRBV7-7 to TRBJ2-1; absent DNA, TCRdb's TRBD2 call cannot be checked. The CDR3 runs to 15 residues. Germline CDR1 SSHAT, CDR2 FNYEAQ (reference sequence).

The chain carries TRBV21-1 and TRBJ1-6. TRBV21-1 is a documented pseudogene. This CDR3 contains 11 residues. The chain's CDR3 is CASSKNLPLHF.

The chain employs TRBV7-2 and TRBJ2-4; TCRdb's D gene call, TRBD2, goes unchecked for lack of DNA. The CDR3 is made up of 16 amino acids. Germline V CDR1 and CDR2: SGHTA, FQGNSA. The CDR3 loop is CASSPSEILAKNIQYF.

The rearrangement joins TRBV7-9 to TRBJ2-2; without DNA, the TCRdb call of TRBD1 cannot be checked. Germline lookup yields CDR1 SEHNR and CDR2 FQNEAQ (reference sequence). The CDR3 runs 19 residues. Here the CDR3 reads CASSPRDARQGGYTGELFF.

CDR3 region: CASSEVAESTDTQYF. This chain links TRBV6-4 with TRBJ2-3; with no DNA, the TCRdb D assignment of TRBD2 cannot be verified. CDR3 length: 15 amino acids. Germline CDR1 MRHNA, CDR2 SNTAGT.

The CDR3 protein is CASSLRGGIRYTF. The chain joins TRBV7-2 to TRBJ1-2. The CDR3 runs 13 residues. Germline CDR1 SGHTA, CDR2 FQGNSA.

The gene calls are TRBV28 and TRBJ1-2; no DNA is available, so the TRBD1 call from TCRdb remains unchecked. CDR3 length: 12 amino acids. Germline CDR1 MDHEN, CDR2 SYDVKM. This CDR3 is CASSWDRNGYTF.

The chain carries TRBV4-2 and TRBJ2-7; TCRdb reports TRBD1, a call that lacks DNA to check it against. This CDR3 is built from 15 residues. Looked up from germline, CDR1 is LGHNA and CDR2 is YNFKEQ. CDR3: CASSQIMTGGHEQYF.

This chain connects TRBV6-5 to TRBJ2-5; TCRdb's D call of TRBD2 is untestable without DNA. The CDR3 covers 15 residues. CDR1 is MNHEY and CDR2 is SVGAGI in the germline V gene. The CDR3 is CASRLRLAAQETQYF.

V gene TRBV7-3 combines with J gene TRBJ2-2; TCRdb picks TRBD1, but there is no DNA to check that call. CDR1 is SGHTA, CDR2 FQGTGA, per germline. CDR3 length: 14 residues. This CDR3 reads CASSPLGATGELFF.

The genes are TRBV4-3 and TRBJ1-6. Germline values: CDR1 LGHNA, CDR2 YSLEER. The CDR3 is 18 residues long. The CDR3 sequence is CASSQDDGSSSYNSPLHF.